The 20 T cell receptor beta chains presented below share a single source sample, sequenced in a study of OX40 agonist ivuxolimab in advanced cancers. TCRdb keeps only in-frame clones here, not all; method: immunoSEQ multiplex PCR. The data contain some 76,000 clones, about nine tenths of them seen just once; the ten biggest clones take up roughly 0.79%. The specimen comprised CD4+ or CD8+ T cells sorted from blood, sampled in a trial of the OX40 agonist ivuxolimab. All receptors derive from an adult with an advanced solid tumor such as melanoma, head and neck, liver or kidney cancer.

The V and J genes are TRBV5-4 and TRBJ2-5; D might be TRBD1 or TRBD2, each matching 6 bases. Germline assignment: CDR1 SGHNT and CDR2 YYREEE (reference sequence). This CDR3 has 15 residues. Trimming left V 5 bases short and J 5 bases short, with 19 bases between. In DNA, the CDR3 is TGTGCCAGCAGATCCCCCTCGGGGGCCCGGGAGACCCAGTACTTC. Translation: CASRSPSGARETQYF. Drawing the rest from reference TRBV5-4 and TRBJ2-5, the complete variable domain is ETGVTQSPTHLIKTRGQQVTLRCSSQSGHNTVSWYQQALGQGPQFIFQYYREEENGRGNFPPRFSGLQFPNYSSELNVNALELDDSALYLCASRSPSGARETQYFGPGTRLLVL.

CDR3: CASRLTNEKLFF. DNA for the CDR3: TGTGCCAGCAGGTTAACTAATGAAAAACTGTTTTTT. The gene calls are TRBV7-2 and TRBJ1-4; D is ambiguous. The CDR3 extends over 12 amino acids. V lost 6 bases to trimming and J lost 1 base, with 3 bases between them. CDR1 is SGHTA and CDR2 is FQGNSA in the germline V gene.

The genes are TRBV18 and TRBJ2-5, with a tentative D call TRBD2 (6 bases). This CDR3 comprises 15 residues. From germline, CDR1 is KGHSH and CDR2 LQKENI. Between the trimmed V and J ends, which lost 2 bases and 3 bases, there was a span of 13 bases. The CDR3 region has the DNA TGTGCCAGCTCACCAATTTCGGGGGTTAAAGAGACCCAGTACTTC. Translation: CASSPISGVKETQYF.

V and J are TRBV5-5 and TRBJ2-3, with TRBD2 as a possible D gene (6 bases). Germline V gene lookup returns CDR1 SGHKS and CDR2 YYEKEE (reference sequence). With 1 base removed from V and 1 base from J, the gap between germline ends came to 10 bases. The CDR3 length is 15 residues. The CDR3 bases are TGTGCCAGCAGCTTGATAGCGGAAGGCACAGATACGCAGTATTTT. It specifies CASSLIAEGTDTQYF. The full variable domain, completed using reference TRBV5-5 and TRBJ2-3, is DAGVTQSPTHLIKTRGQQVTLRCSPISGHKSVSWYQQVLGQGPQFIFQYYEKEERGRGNFPDRFSARQFPNYSSELNVNALLLGDSALYLCASSLIAEGTDTQYFGPGTRLTVL.

V and J are TRBV5-1 and TRBJ2-1, with 8 bases that match TRBD1. Germline V gene sequence: CDR1 SGHRS, CDR2 YFSETQ. V shed 1 base, J shed 6 bases, and the junction held 6 bases outside the gene matches. The CDR3 contains 15 residues. CDR3 sequence (DNA): TGCGCCAGCAGCTTGACCACAGGGGGAGGCAATGAGCAGTTCTTC. This translates into CASSLTTGGGNEQFF.

The rearrangement uses TRBV7-9 and TRBJ1-6, with a weak D call TRBD1 (6 bases). CDR3 length: 14 residues. Germline CDR1 is SEHNR and CDR2 is FQNEAQ (reference sequence). The ends were cut back, 5 bases at V and 9 bases at J, with 14 bases in the middle. The CDR3 nucleotides read TGTGCCAGCAGCGCACGGAAAGGGGGTTCACCCCTCCACTTT. Translation: CASSARKGGSPLHF.

The CDR3 here is CASSQGDVRQDREKLFF. The CDR3 DNA sequence: TGTGCCAGCAGCCAAGGGGACGTTCGGCAGGATCGGGAAAAACTGTTTTTT. The chain combines TRBV4-2 with TRBJ1-4, with TRBD1 as a possible D gene (5 bases). CDR1 is LGHNA, CDR2 YNFKEQ, per germline. CDR3 length: 17 residues. V was trimmed by 1 base and J by 8 bases, leaving 20 bases between them.

V gene TRBV9 combines with J gene TRBJ2-2; D is possibly TRBD2 (6 bases). V lost 4 bases to trimming and J lost 1 base, with 11 bases between them. The length of the CDR3 is 15 residues. Germline assignment: CDR1 SGDLS and CDR2 YYNGEE. CDR3 sequence (DNA): TGTGCCAGCAGCTCCTTGCGGGGGAACACCGGGGAGCTGTTTTTT. It yields the protein CASSSLRGNTGELFF.

V gene TRBV6-1 combines with J gene TRBJ2-7; 8 nucleotides match TRBD1. Germline V gene data show CDR1 as MNHNS and CDR2 as SASEGT. This CDR3 contains 15 residues. The ends lost 6 bases at V and 3 bases at J; junction bases unmatched: 10. The CDR3 nucleotides read TGTGCCAGCAGCCCCCAGGGGACAGGCCTCTACGAGCAGTACTTC. This sequence encodes CASSPQGTGLYEQYF.

This chain links TRBV11-2 with TRBJ2-7; TRBD1 agrees at 11 bases. The CDR3 spans 14 residues. Trimming at V came to 6 bases and at J to 2 bases, leaving 3 bases not matched to a gene. Looked up from germline, CDR1 is SGHAT and CDR2 is FQNNGV. The CDR3 region is CASRPGQGAYEQYF. In nucleotides, the CDR3 is TGTGCCAGCAGACCGGGACAGGGGGCCTACGAGCAGTACTTC.

The chain is built from TRBV25-1 and TRBJ1-2, with D possibly being TRBD1 (5 bases). The germline V and J ends were trimmed by 6 bases and 10 bases, with 30 bases remaining between them. Germline V CDR1 and CDR2: MGHDK, SYGVNS. The CDR3 contains 17 residues. Here the CDR3 reads CASSRGGGTAEAGPYTF. CDR3 DNA: TGTGCCAGCAGCCGCGGGGGGGGGACTGCGGAAGCAGGACCCTACACCTTC.

This rearrangement joins TRBV7-2 to TRBJ1-1, with unresolved D. CDR3 length equals 14 residues. The germline V and J ends were trimmed by 5 bases and 1 base, with 11 bases remaining between them. From germline, CDR1 is SGHTA and CDR2 FQGNSA. Here the CDR3 reads CASSRRNRNTEAFF. The CDR3 DNA is TGTGCCAGCAGCCGACGGAATAGGAACACTGAAGCTTTCTTT.

V is TRBV10-3 and J is TRBJ2-7; TRBD2 aligns across 8 bases. J gave up 5 bases and V 4 bases, and 7 bases lay outside the gene matches. The CDR3 contains 14 residues. Germline CDR1 and CDR2: ENHRY and SYGVKD. The DNA of the CDR3 is TGTGCCATCAGTGGCCAAGCGGGGGCCCACGAGCAGTACTTC. It codes for CAISGQAGAHEQYF.

The chain has TRBV7-3 and TRBJ1-2; D is possibly TRBD1 (6 bases). Trimming shortened V by 5 bases and J by 8 bases, and 18 bases separated the two germline ends. This CDR3 comprises 14 residues. Germline-derived CDR1 and CDR2 are SGHTA and FQGTGA. CDR3 in amino acids: CASSQTGYAGGYTF. Written as DNA, the CDR3 is TGTGCCAGCAGCCAGACAGGTTACGCGGGGGGCTACACCTTC.

V gene TRBV5-5 combines with J gene TRBJ1-5; the match to TRBD1 covers 7 bases. Germline CDR1 is SGHKS and CDR2 is YYEKEE (reference sequence). This CDR3 comprises 19 residues. After removal of 1 base from V and 2 bases from J, the junction contained 15 bases not matched to a gene. The CDR3 protein is CASSLILLGGRGRNQPQHF. CDR3 coding DNA: TGTGCCAGCAGCTTGATATTATTAGGGGGCAGGGGACGCAATCAGCCCCAGCATTTT.

The J gene is TRBJ2-2, the V gene TRBV6-5; possibly TRBD2 for D (5 bases). The CDR3 totals 15 residues. V gave up 2 bases and J gave up 3 bases, with 10 bases separating them. Germline loops: CDR1 MNHEY, CDR2 SVGAGI. CDR3 sequence: CASSYRGLDTGELFF. The DNA for the CDR3 is TGTGCCAGCAGTTACAGAGGGCTCGACACCGGGGAGCTGTTTTTT.

CDR3: CASSLDRDWEQYF. In DNA, the CDR3 is TGCGCCAGCAGCTTGGACAGGGATTGGGAGCAGTACTTC. The rearrangement uses TRBV5-1 and TRBJ2-7; possibly TRBD1 for D (6 bases). Germline CDR1 reads SGHRS; CDR2 reads YFSETQ. This CDR3 spans 13 amino acids. V lost 0 bases, J lost 7 bases, and 11 bases lay in between.

This clone was recorded only once. The V and J genes are TRBV19 and TRBJ1-1; maybe TRBD1 (5 bases). CDR1 is LNHDA and CDR2 is SQIVND in the germline V gene (reference sequence). Trimming took 6 bases from V and 3 from J, leaving 14 bases between them. The CDR3 runs to 14 residues. The CDR3: CASRQQAGHTEAFF. In nucleotides, the CDR3 is TGTGCCAGTAGACAACAGGCCGGGCACACTGAAGCTTTCTTT.

The chain joins TRBV29-1 to TRBJ1-1; the D gene is possibly TRBD1 (6 bases). The germline gives CDR1 SQVTM, CDR2 ANQGSEA. The CDR3 runs 15 residues. Trimming removed 6 bases from V and 1 base from J, with 18 bases in between. Written as DNA, the CDR3 is TGCAGCGTCCCAACCTCTACAGGGAGGAACACTGAAGCTTTCTTT. This translates into CSVPTSTGRNTEAFF. The full variable domain, completed using reference TRBV29-1 and TRBJ1-1, is SAVISQKPSRDICQRGTSLTIQCQVDSQVTMMFWYRQQPGQSLTLIATANQGSEATYESGFVIDKFPISRPNLTFSTLTVSNMSPEDSSIYLCSVPTSTGRNTEAFFGQGTRLTVV.

The table lists this clone with a few counts. The DNA for the CDR3 is TGTGCCTGGAGCTCCAAACGGGGCGGTAAAGGGCCCCAGCATTTT. Its translation is CAWSSKRGGKGPQHF. This chain connects TRBV30 to TRBJ1-5; possibly TRBD1 for D (5 bases). With 3 bases removed from V and 9 bases from J, the gap between germline ends came to 21 bases. Germline CDR1 reads GTSNPN; CDR2 reads SVGIG (reference sequence). This CDR3 has 15 residues.